This is a list of T cell receptor beta chains from one sample in a study of cytomegalovirus exposure and HLA in healthy donors. Only in-frame clones appear in the TCRdb table, and some are missing; sequencing was by immunoSEQ multiplex PCR. This sample's clone table lists around 60,000 clones. The sample consisted of PBMCs. These receptors all stem from a man in his thirties or forties in good health and CMV-seropositive. Both conserved end residues are part of each CDR3. D genes are given only for firm matches.

V: TRBV4-1
J: TRBJ2-5
length: 16
D: .
DNA: TGCGCCAGCAGCCAAGGCGGCGGGCGATCCGTTGGGGCCCAGTACTTC
CDR3: CASSQGGGRSVGAQYF

V: TRBV2
J: TRBJ1-2
length: 13
D: TRBD1
DNA: TGTGCCAGCCGCGGGACAGGGCTTTATGGCTACACCTTC
CDR3: CASRGTGLYGYTF

V: TRBV27
J: TRBJ1-6
length: 17
D: TRBD1
DNA: TGTGCCAGCAGTCCCAGGACAGGGAGGACCTATAATTCACCCCTCCACTTT
CDR3: CASSPRTGRTYNSPLHF

V: TRBV4-2
J: TRBJ2-7
length: 16
D: TRBD1
DNA: TGTGCCAGCAGCCAAATAGTAGGGCAGGGGGCCCACGAGCAGTACTTC
CDR3: CASSQIVGQGAHEQYF

V: TRBV5-1
J: TRBJ1-4
length: 13
D: TRBD1
DNA: TGCGCCAGCAGCTTGAGGGGGCCCGAAAAACTGTTTTTT
CDR3: CASSLRGPEKLFF

V: TRBV19
J: TRBJ1-3
length: 15
D: TRBD1
DNA: TGTGCCAGTAGTATAGGACAGGGCTCTGGAAACACCATATATTTT
CDR3: CASSIGQGSGNTIYF

V: TRBV4-1
J: TRBJ1-1
length: 17
D: .
DNA: TGCGCCAGCAGCCAACGTCTCGGCCTACAGTTGAACACTGAAGCTTTCTTT
CDR3: CASSQRLGLQLNTEAFF

V: TRBV6-5
J: TRBJ1-2
length: 13
D: .
DNA: TGTGCCAGCAGTCCTTTCGCTAACTATGGCTACACCTTC
CDR3: CASSPFANYGYTF

V: TRBV5-1
J: TRBJ1-3
length: 15
D: TRBD1
DNA: TGCGCCAGCAGCACGGGACAGGGAGCTGGAAACACCATATATTTT
CDR3: CASSTGQGAGNTIYF

V: TRBV7-9
J: TRBJ1-2
length: 16
D: .
DNA: TGTGCCAGCAGCTTAGCGGAGACAGTAATGAGGATTGGCTACACCTTC
CDR3: CASSLAETVMRIGYTF

V: TRBV6-5
J: TRBJ1-1
length: 14
D: .
DNA: TGTGCCAGCAGTTACTCGGACACGAACACTGAAGCTTTCTTT
CDR3: CASSYSDTNTEAFF

V: TRBV19
J: TRBJ2-2
length: 16
D: TRBD1
DNA: TGTGCCAGTAGTTCCTCCGGGACAGCCAACGCCGGGGAGCTGTTTTTT
CDR3: CASSSSGTANAGELFF

V: TRBV4-1
J: TRBJ1-5
length: 15
D: TRBD1
DNA: TGCGCCAGCAGCCCGGACAGGCAGGCGCGTCAGCCCCAGCATTTT
CDR3: CASSPDRQARQPQHF

V: TRBV19
J: TRBJ1-1
length: 13
D: .
DNA: TGTGCCAGTAGTCTAAAACCTAGGAGGGAAGCTTTCTTT
CDR3: CASSLKPRREAFF

V: TRBV5-1
J: TRBJ2-7
length: 13
D: .
DNA: TGCGCCAGCAGCTTGGCTCCCCCGGGCGAGCAGTACTTC
CDR3: CASSLAPPGEQYF

V: TRBV19
J: TRBJ2-3
length: 17
D: TRBD1
DNA: TGTGCCAGTAGTATAGAACAGGGGGGCTCTAGCACAGATACGCAGTATTTT
CDR3: CASSIEQGGSSTDTQYF

V: TRBV19
J: TRBJ1-5
length: 14
D: TRBD1
DNA: TGTGCCAGTAGTTTCGACAGGGTTGGTCAGCCCCAGCATTTT
CDR3: CASSFDRVGQPQHF

V: TRBV5-1
J: TRBJ2-7
length: 14
D: .
DNA: TGCGCCAGCAGTAAAGTCCTTAGCTCCTACGAGCAGTACTTC
CDR3: CASSKVLSSYEQYF